This TCR beta chain was recorded in a study of blood T cell repertoires in COVID-19. Across the study: Specimens from acute and convalescent COVID-19 originated in the United States, Italy and Spain. Nucleic acid was either cDNA or gDNA, and it came from T cells, B-cell-depleted T cells, or PBMCs.

In the authors' methods: Reference gene primer amplification in the assay estimated nucleated cell counts. Repertoires were generated with immunoSEQ multiplex PCR, while TCRdb's copy carries only in-frame clones and drops some. V and J calls and clone size are given by that table; D and trimming were obtained from the DNA. The sample holds 360,000 or so clones, around 89% seen once. The length of the CDR3 is 17 residues. J was trimmed by 5 bases and V by 0 bases; bases with no gene match: 6. Germline V lookup: CDR1 SGHDN, CDR2 FVKESK. The sample taken for sequencing was peripheral blood. The source is a man between 18 and 35 years old with active or convalescent COVID-19. The V call is TRBV14, the J call TRBJ2-2; 10 nucleotides line up with TRBD1. In DNA, the CDR3 is TGTGCCAGCAGCCAAGATGACAGGGGGCTTTTTACCGGGGAGCTGTTTTTT. Protein product: CASSQDDRGLFTGELFF.